The 21 T cell receptor beta chains given below trace back to one sample, sequenced in a study of identical twins. TCRdb called the 5' RACE reads again in MiXCR, with one record for every CDR3 protein. This sample has about 210,000 distinct CDR3 sequences, with roughly 9.4% found just once. Sequenced: memory (CD45RO+) T cells sorted from blood. These receptors came from a woman aged 18-29 years in good health.

This clonotype was seen many times. The chain carries TRBV21-1 and TRBJ2-7; TRBD1, the D gene given by the table, was not confirmed from the DNA. TRBV21-1 is recorded as a pseudogene. The CDR3 loop spans 12 amino acids. The CDR3 here is CASRTTVDEQYF. The CDR3 nucleotides read TGTGCCAGCAGGACGACTGTCGACGAGCAGTACTTC.

This clonotype was seen at least ten times. This rearrangement joins TRBV5-1 to TRBJ2-7; 7 positions agree with TRBD1. Germline V gene data show CDR1 as SGHRS and CDR2 as YFSETQ. The CDR3 has 14 residues. Trimming cost V 0 bases and J 5 bases; bases outside gene matches: 5. The CDR3 sequence is CASSLEGAFDEQYF. CDR3 nucleotide sequence: TGCGCCAGCAGCTTGGAGGGGGCTTTCGACGAGCAGTACTTC.

This clonotype was counted a few times. V usage is TRBV7-2 and J usage is TRBJ1-2, with 9 bases lining up with TRBD1. The CDR3 spans 16 residues. V lost 3 bases to trimming and J lost 5 bases; unmatched junction nucleotides: 10. Germline V lookup: CDR1 SGHTA, CDR2 FQGNSA. CDR3 residues: CASSLAPGTGRYGYTF. DNA for the CDR3: TGTGCCAGCAGCTTGGCTCCCGGGACAGGGAGGTATGGCTACACCTTC.

This clonotype was picked up a small number of times. The rearrangement uses TRBV7-2 and TRBJ2-7, with TRBD2 matching over 7 bases. Losses at the gene ends were 6 bases for V and 5 bases for J; bases not matched to a gene: 13. This CDR3 contains 15 residues. CDR1 SGHTA and CDR2 FQGNSA come from the germline V gene. CDR3 nucleotide sequence: TGTGCCAGCAGGCCCGGGACTACCGCCAGGGACGAGCAGTACTTC. Protein: CASRPGTTARDEQYF.

In this sample, this clonotype turned up a few times. This chain uses TRBV10-3 with TRBJ2-2, with 7 nucleotides matching TRBD1. CDR3 length equals 16 residues. The junction had 11 bases not matched to a gene; V was cut back by 10 bases and J by 0 bases. The V gene's germline CDR1 is ENHRY and CDR2 SYGVKD. The CDR3 sequence is CATWSGTAANTGELFF. CDR3 nucleotides: TGTGCCACGTGGTCCGGGACAGCCGCGAACACCGGGGAGCTGTTTTTT.

This clonotype has only a few counts. The chain has TRBV9 and TRBJ2-3, with D maybe TRBD1 (5 bases). Trimming shortened V by 6 bases and J by 0 bases, and 26 bases separated the two germline ends. CDR1 SGDLS and CDR2 YYNGEE come from the germline V gene. The CDR3 is 19 amino acids. The CDR3 sequence: CASNKGLRSTAASTDTQYF. CDR3 DNA: TGTGCCAGCAACAAGGGGTTACGTTCGACAGCTGCTAGCACAGATACGCAGTATTTT.

This clonotype was observed at least ten times. The chain is built from TRBV7-2 and TRBJ1-4; D is undetermined. With 3 bases removed from V and 2 bases from J, the gap between germline ends came to 13 bases. Germline values: CDR1 SGHTA, CDR2 FQGNSA. The CDR3 extends over 16 amino acids. The DNA of the CDR3 is TGTGCCAGCAGCTTGAAGGGAAGAGCTACTAATGAAAAACTGTTTTTT. Translating it yields CASSLKGRATNEKLFF.

This clonotype was seen only once. V usage is TRBV14 and J usage is TRBJ2-7; a weak D match, TRBD1 (5 bases). The germline gives CDR1 SGHDN, CDR2 FVKESK. This CDR3 spans 15 amino acids. The V end lost 3 bases, the J end lost 3 bases, and 15 bases lay between the germline ends. CDR3 loop: CASSQAVRRGYEQYF. The CDR3, as DNA: TGTGCCAGCAGCCAGGCCGTCCGAAGGGGCTACGAGCAGTACTTC.

V and J are TRBV12-3 or TRBV12-4 and TRBJ2-1, with 7 bases that match TRBD1. V was pared by 1 base and J by 5 bases, with 2 bases of the junction left unmatched. The CDR3 runs to 14 residues. This CDR3 is CASSLGGTDNEQFF. CDR3 bases: TGTGCCAGCAGTTTAGGTGGGACAGACAATGAGCAGTTCTTC.

This clonotype came up a few times. The rearrangement links TRBV7-4 to TRBJ2-7; TRBD1 aligns across 7 bases. Losses at the gene ends were 4 bases for V and 3 bases for J; bases not matched to a gene: 6. The CDR3 is made up of 14 amino acids. CDR1 is SGHVT, CDR2 SQSDAQ, per germline. The CDR3 DNA follows: TGTGCCAGCAGCTCTCCGGGACAGCTCTACGAGCAGTACTTC. Translation gives CASSSPGQLYEQYF.

This clonotype appeared a few times. The gene calls are TRBV29-1 and TRBJ2-7; the D gene is possibly TRBD2 (7 bases). Trimming stripped 5 bases from V and 2 bases from J, with 10 bases between. The CDR3 has 12 residues. Germline CDR1 reads SQVTM; CDR2 reads ANQGSEA. For the CDR3, the DNA is TGCAGCGTTTTAGGGGGGGCCTACGAGCAGTACTTC. Protein sequence: CSVLGGAYEQYF.

This clonotype was seen a handful of times. The V call is TRBV10-3, the J call TRBJ1-2; tentative D call: TRBD1 (5 bases). From germline, CDR1 is ENHRY and CDR2 SYGVKD. This CDR3 region has 12 residues. Trimming stripped 5 bases from V and 4 bases from J, with 8 bases between. The CDR3 DNA reads TGTGCCATCAGTCGACAGACCTATGGCTACACCTTC. It yields the protein CAISRQTYGYTF.

This clonotype has ten or more counts. The chain employs TRBV9 and TRBJ1-1, with a possible D match to TRBD1 (5 bases). Trimming removed 0 bases from V and 3 bases from J, with 9 bases in between. This CDR3 is 14 amino acids long. Germline CDR1 reads SGDLS; CDR2 reads YYNGEE. As DNA, the CDR3 is TGTGCCAGCAGCGTAGCGCAGGGCCACACTGAAGCTTTCTTT. It codes for CASSVAQGHTEAFF.

There are many counts of this clonotype. Germline and junction disagree at one end, which may indicate a read error. This rearrangement joins TRBV4-2 to TRBJ2-7, with D possibly TRBD2 on 6 matching bases. The CDR3 length is 12 residues. The V gene's germline CDR1 is LGHNA and CDR2 YNFKEQ. DNA for the CDR3: TGTGCCAGCAGCCAGTCCGGGGGAATCCCTAACTTC. Its translation: CASSQSGGIPNF.

The sample holds a few counts of this clonotype. The chain uses TRBV20-1 and TRBJ2-1; D is unclear. This CDR3 region has 11 residues. Germline V gene lookup returns CDR1 DFQATT and CDR2 SNEGSKA (reference sequence). The V and J ends lost 3 bases and 7 bases respectively, with 7 bases between them. The CDR3 sequence is CSASRRNEQFF. Here the CDR3 DNA reads TGCAGTGCTAGTCGTAGGAATGAGCAGTTCTTC.

This clonotype has more than one count but fewer than ten. The chain links TRBV4-2 to TRBJ2-7; possible D gene TRBD2, 6 bases. The germline V and J ends were trimmed by 0 bases and 6 bases, with 12 bases remaining between them. The CDR3 sequence is 14 residues long. CDR1 is LGHNA and CDR2 is YNFKEQ in the germline V gene. This CDR3 reads CASSQDPLAFEQYF. CDR3 coding DNA: TGTGCCAGCAGCCAAGACCCCCTAGCGTTCGAGCAGTACTTC.

There are a few counts of this clonotype. The chain uses TRBV10-2 and TRBJ2-3, with D perhaps TRBD1 or TRBD2 (6 bases each). Trimming took 1 base from V and 1 from J, leaving 12 bases between them. Germline V gene data show CDR1 as WSHSY and CDR2 as SAAADI. The CDR3 spans 16 residues. CDR3: CASSELRGDGTDTQYF. The CDR3 DNA sequence: TGCGCCAGCAGTGAGTTGAGGGGGGACGGCACAGATACGCAGTATTTT.

This clonotype was observed at least ten times. The chain recombines TRBV7-2 with TRBJ2-7; D is possibly TRBD1 (5 bases). The CDR3 has 15 amino acids. Trimming took off 3 bases at V and 3 bases at J, with 15 bases between the two ends. Germline CDR1 and CDR2: SGHTA and FQGNSA. CDR3 nucleotides: TGTGCCAGCAGCTTCGGAACAGGTTTCATCTACGAGCAGTACTTC. It translates to CASSFGTGFIYEQYF.

This clonotype was recorded a few times. The chain is built from TRBV6-7 and TRBJ2-2, with a possible D match to TRBD1 (6 bases). TRBV6-7 is designated an ORF whose function remains uncertain. V dropped 7 bases and J dropped 10 bases, with 19 bases sitting between them. The CDR3 has 14 residues. CDR3 nucleotide sequence: TGTGCCAGCACCCACCGTATAGGGGGTTCGGAGCTGTTTTTT. Residues: CASTHRIGGSELFF.

This chain connects TRBV4-2 to TRBJ2-3, with D maybe TRBD1 (5 bases). The germline CDR1 and CDR2 sequences are LGHNA and YNFKEQ. V was shortened by 1 base and J by 6 bases, with 14 bases between the two germline ends. This CDR3 has 15 residues. Written as DNA, the CDR3 is TGTGCCAGCAGCCAAGCGCCGGACAATTTTGATACGCAGTATTTT. It codes for CASSQAPDNFDTQYF.

This clonotype was detected a few times. This chain links TRBV6-5 with TRBJ2-2; 7 bases match TRBD1. Per the germline V gene, CDR1 is MNHEY and CDR2 is SVGAGI. The CDR3 extends over 17 amino acids. The V and J ends lost 2 bases and 0 bases, in that order; junction bases with no gene match: 6. CDR3 DNA: TGTGCCAGCAGTTACCTCGGGCAGGGGGCGAACACCGGGGAGCTGTTTTTT. It translates to CASSYLGQGANTGELFF.